A selection of T cell receptor beta chains follows, all from one sample in a study of T cells in Graves' hyperthyroidism and ophthalmopathy. TCRdb processed the multiplex PCR reads anew with MiXCR; each CDR3 protein has one entry. The profile covers some 570,000 distinct CDR3 sequences, with approximately 17% appearing a single time and approximately 16% taken by the ten largest. The sample comprised blood. These receptors were taken from a woman under 30 with Graves' ophthalmopathy. Both conserved end residues are part of each CDR3. The order of the fields is clone size, J gene, D gene, V gene, CDR3 DNA, CDR3 protein. A D gene is named only where the DNA matches it firmly. A clone size is listed for some rows: how often the clone was seen (once, few, many), or a class if it is expanded.

few TRBJ1-2 NA TRBV20-1 TGCAGTGCTAGACTCCTACAGGGAGGAAACTATGGCTACACCTTC CSARLLQGGNYGYTF
NA TRBJ1-3 NA TRBV6-1 TGTGCCAGCAGCCCCGTGGGATCTGGAAACACCATATATTTT CASSPVGSGNTIYF
NA TRBJ2-1 NA TRBV6-6 TGTGCCAGCAGTTACTCGAGGGGGGGGAGGGACATTGAGCAGTTCTTC CASSYSRGGRDIEQFF
few TRBJ1-5 NA TRBV30 TGTGCCTGGGGTGACAGGAGCAATCAGCCCCAGCATTTT CAWGDRSNQPQHF
many TRBJ2-5 NA TRBV9 TGTGCCAGCAGCGTAGGTTCAGGGGTAGAGACCCAGTACTTC CASSVGSGVETQYF
few TRBJ1-5 TRBD1 TRBV28 TGTGCCAGCAGTTTCCCCGTGGGACAGGGGGCGGATCAGCCCCAGCATTTT CASSFPVGQGADQPQHF
many TRBJ1-5 TRBD1 TRBV6-1 TGTGCCAGCAGTGAAACAGGGGATGGACAGCCCCAGCATTTT CASSETGDGQPQHF
NA TRBJ2-1 TRBD2 TRBV11-2 TGTGCCAGCAGCTTTACTAGCGGGAGAGAGGGGGGACACAATGAGCAGTTCTTC CASSFTSGREGGHNEQFF
NA TRBJ2-7 NA TRBV9 TGTGCCAGCAGCCCCGAGACTAGTTCGGGCGAGCAGTACTTC CASSPETSSGEQYF
many TRBJ2-7 TRBD1 TRBV5-5 TGTGCCAGCAGCCTTTCGACAGGGAGAGTCGGCGAGCAGTACTTC CASSLSTGRVGEQYF
many TRBJ2-5 TRBD1 TRBV6-1 TGTGCCAGCAGGGGACAGGGTTTCGAGACCCAGTACTTC CASRGQGFETQYF
few TRBJ1-1 NA TRBV4-2 TGTGCCAGCAGCCAAGAGGAAGGGATTAACACTGAAGCTTTCTTT CASSQEEGINTEAFF
many TRBJ2-3 NA TRBV20-1 TGCAGTGCTAGAGAGGCGAGGGCTACCTGGGGGGATACGCAGTATTTT CSAREARATWGDTQYF
many TRBJ1-2 NA TRBV9 TGTGCCAGCAGCTTCGAGGGGCCGACAGCCTATGGCTACACCTTC CASSFEGPTAYGYTF
NA TRBJ2-7 NA TRBV28 TGTGCCAGCAGTTGGGGTACAACGATGAGCTCCTACGCGCAGTACTTC CASSWGTTMSSYAQYF
few TRBJ2-5 TRBD2 TRBV20-1 TGCAGTGCTAGCATTGGCGGGAGAGAGACCCAGTACTTC CSASIGGRETQYF
NA TRBJ2-7 NA TRBV4-3 TGCGCCAGCAGCCAAGATACATACCTGTCCTACGAGCAGTACTTC CASSQDTYLSYEQYF
NA TRBJ1-3 TRBD1 TRBV7-6 TGTGCCAGCAGCTTAAGAGGGGGCACCTCTGGAAACACCATATATTTT CASSLRGGTSGNTIYF
few TRBJ1-2 NA TRBV24-1 TGTGCCACCAGTGTCACGGCAGGGCCCGGGGGCTACACCTTC CATSVTAGPGGYTF
many TRBJ1-2 NA TRBV27 TGTGCCAGCAGTACCACGGGGCAGCTGTGTTTTGGCTACACCTTC CASSTTGQLCFGYTF
many TRBJ2-1 NA TRBV3-1 TGTGCCAGCAGCCCGGCCCCCCCTACTAGCTCCTACAATGAGCAGTTCTTC CASSPAPPTSSYNEQFF
many TRBJ1-1 TRBD1 TRBV30 TGTGCCTGCCGAGGGGAGGGGGCGGCGACTGAAGCTTTCTTT CACRGEGAATEAFF
many TRBJ1-1 NA TRBV6-2/TRBV6-3 TGTGCCAGCAGTGTCAGAGGCTTCACTGAAGCTTTCTTT CASSVRGFTEAFF
NA TRBJ2-2 TRBD2 TRBV6-1 TGTGCCAGCAGCATACTAGCGGGAAGCACCGGGGAGCTGTTTTTT CASSILAGSTGELFF
few TRBJ1-6 NA TRBV5-1 TGCGCCAGCAGCCCCGGAGGAGGGTCCTATTCACCCCTCCACTTT CASSPGGGSYSPLHF
many TRBJ2-7 TRBD1 TRBV28 TGTGCCAGCAGACGGACAGGCTCCTACGAGCAGTACTTC CASRRTGSYEQYF
few TRBJ2-1 NA TRBV11-2 TGTGCCAGCAGCTTAGACCAGGGGGGGACTGAGCAGTTCTTC CASSLDQGGTEQFF
many TRBJ1-1 NA TRBV6-2/TRBV6-3 TGTGCCAGCAGTACCATTACGACTGAAGCTTTCTTT CASSTITTEAFF
many TRBJ2-7 TRBD2 TRBV11-2 TGTGCCAGCAGCCTAGATCCTAGCGGCCTCTACGAGCAGTACTTC CASSLDPSGLYEQYF
NA TRBJ2-7 TRBD1 TRBV28 TGTGCCAGCAGTTTCTCGACAGGGGGCTACGAGCAGTACTTC CASSFSTGGYEQYF
many TRBJ2-5 TRBD2 TRBV11-3 TGTGCCAGCAGCCCGTCGGGGGCTAGCGGGGGAGAGACCCAGTACTTC CASSPSGASGGETQYF
NA TRBJ2-7 TRBD1 TRBV7-4 TGTGCCAGCAGCTCTGCCCGACAGGGCTACGAGCAGTACTTC CASSSARQGYEQYF
many TRBJ1-2 NA TRBV6-1 TGTGCCAGCAGCGACTATTATGGCTACACCTTC CASSDYYGYTF
many TRBJ1-1 TRBD1 TRBV28 TGTGCCAGCACCCTACAGGGGATAAACACTGAAGCTTTCTTT CASTLQGINTEAFF
NA TRBJ2-7 NA TRBV15 TGTGCCACCAGCAGAGTTGTGGGAGTTTACGAGCAGTACTTC CATSRVVGVYEQYF
few TRBJ1-4 NA TRBV2 TGTGCCAGCTCGGGCCACAAGGAACTGTTTTTT CASSGHKELFF
few TRBJ2-2 NA TRBV12-5 TGTGCTAGTGGTTTGGTACTGGGGGACCTGGGCAACACCGGGGAGCTGTTTTTT CASGLVLGDLGNTGELFF
NA TRBJ1-6 NA TRBV15 TGTGCCACCAGCAGAGAGGCCTCCTCTATTTATTCACCCCTCCACTTT CATSREASSIYSPLHF
NA TRBJ2-1 TRBD2 TRBV15 TGTGCCACCAGCATGGGGACTAGCGCGAACAATGAGCAGTTCTTC CATSMGTSANNEQFF
many TRBJ2-7 NA TRBV6-1 TGTGCCAGCAGAGTACCCGGGGCCCAATACGAGCAGTACTTC CASRVPGAQYEQYF
NA TRBJ2-2 TRBD2 TRBV28 TGTGCCAGCAAGGTGGGGGGGGTGAACACCGGGGAGCTGTTTTTT CASKVGGVNTGELFF
many TRBJ1-5 NA TRBV5-1 TGCGCCAGCAGCTTGTGGGGAGATCAGCCCCAGCATTTT CASSLWGDQPQHF
many TRBJ2-5 NA TRBV11-2 TGTGCCAGCAGCTTAATGGCGACACAAGAGACCCAGTACTTC CASSLMATQETQYF
NA TRBJ1-1 NA TRBV6-1 TGTGCCAGCAGTGAGTGGGCTGAAGCTTTCTTT CASSEWAEAFF
many TRBJ2-5 NA TRBV7-3 TGTGCCAGCAGCTTAACCGGGTCCCAAGAGACCCAGTACTTC CASSLTGSQETQYF
few TRBJ2-7 NA TRBV20-1 TGCAGTGCTAGAGACGGGCAGACTTACGAGCAGTACTTC CSARDGQTYEQYF
few TRBJ2-7 NA TRBV20-1 TGCAGTGCTAGAGATCAAGAAAAGGGACCCTACGAGCAGTACTTC CSARDQEKGPYEQYF
NA TRBJ2-2 TRBD1 TRBV6-2/TRBV6-3 TGTGCCAGCAGTGTTGGACAGGGGTGGACCGGGGAGCTGTTTTTT CASSVGQGWTGELFF
many TRBJ1-5 NA TRBV7-2 TGTGCCAGCAGCTTAAGTCACAGCTACAATCAGCCCCAGCATTTT CASSLSHSYNQPQHF
many TRBJ2-1 TRBD2 TRBV4-2 TGTGCCAGCAGCCAAGAGACTAGCGGGTCCTACAATGAGCAGTTCTTC CASSQETSGSYNEQFF